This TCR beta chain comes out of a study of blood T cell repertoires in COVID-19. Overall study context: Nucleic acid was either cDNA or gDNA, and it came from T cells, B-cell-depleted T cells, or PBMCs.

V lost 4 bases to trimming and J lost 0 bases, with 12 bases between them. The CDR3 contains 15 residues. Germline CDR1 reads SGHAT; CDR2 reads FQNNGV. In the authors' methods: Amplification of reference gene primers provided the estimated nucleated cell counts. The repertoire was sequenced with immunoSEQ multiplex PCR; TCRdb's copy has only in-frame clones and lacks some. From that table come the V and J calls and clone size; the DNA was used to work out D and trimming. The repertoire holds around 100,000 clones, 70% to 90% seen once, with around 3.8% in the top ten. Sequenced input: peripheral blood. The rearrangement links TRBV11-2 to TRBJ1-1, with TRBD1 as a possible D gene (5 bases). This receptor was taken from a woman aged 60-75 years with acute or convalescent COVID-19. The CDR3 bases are TGTGCCAGCAGCTCAACCGACAGATTGAACACTGAAGCTTTCTTT. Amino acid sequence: CASSSTDRLNTEAFF.